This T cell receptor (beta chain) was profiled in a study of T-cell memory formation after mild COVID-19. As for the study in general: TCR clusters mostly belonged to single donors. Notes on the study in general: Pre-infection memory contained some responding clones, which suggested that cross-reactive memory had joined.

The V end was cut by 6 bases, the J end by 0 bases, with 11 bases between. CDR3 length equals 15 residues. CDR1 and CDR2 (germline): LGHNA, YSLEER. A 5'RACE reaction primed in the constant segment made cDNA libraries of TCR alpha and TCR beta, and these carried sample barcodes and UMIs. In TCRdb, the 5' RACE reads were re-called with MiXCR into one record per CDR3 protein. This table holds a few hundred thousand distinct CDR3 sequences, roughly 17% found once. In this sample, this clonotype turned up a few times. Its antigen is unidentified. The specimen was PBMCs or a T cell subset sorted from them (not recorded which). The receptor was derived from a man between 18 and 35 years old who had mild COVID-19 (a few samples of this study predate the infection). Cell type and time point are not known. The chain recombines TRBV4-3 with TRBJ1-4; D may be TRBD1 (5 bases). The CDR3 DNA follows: TGCGCCAGCAGGGGGGATCGTGCAACTAATGAAAAACTGTTTTTT. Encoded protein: CASRGDRATNEKLFF.